The TCR beta chain described here comes from a study of Ad26.COV2.S vaccination and SARS-CoV-2 variants. Treatment: some 19 received Ad26.COV2.S at low or high dose, single or two shots; 5 received placebo; per-sample allocation not given. At day 63 after the first vaccine or placebo injection, samples were drawn. The assay was immunoSEQ multiplex PCR, and TCRdb's table has in-frame clones only and misses some. The table has around 450,000 clones, around 89% seen once. Germline assignment: CDR1 SGHNT and CDR2 YYREEE (reference sequence). The CDR3 is 16 amino acids. With 0 bases clipped from V and 7 bases from J, the junction kept 6 bases outside the gene matches.

The starting material was peripheral blood, obtained in a trial of Ad26.COV2.S vaccine versus placebo. The rearrangement uses TRBV5-4 and TRBJ1-6, with 8 positions matching TRBD1. The TCR originated in a person between 18 and 60 years old who received the Ad26.COV2.S COVID-19 vaccine or a placebo. The CDR3: CASSLAGQGGNSPLHF. CDR3 bases: TGTGCCAGCAGCTTGGCCGGACAGGGCGGCAATTCACCCCTCCACTTT.